Presented here are 32 T cell receptor beta chains from one specimen sequenced in a study of T cell changes during pregnancy in multiple sclerosis. The protocol was immunoSEQ multiplex PCR, while the TCRdb copy is restricted to in-frame clones and leaves out a portion. The sample shows 70,000 or so clones, under 95% of them seen only once. The material sequenced was CD4+ T cells from peripheral blood mononuclear cells, taken before pregnancy. The receptor source for this set is a female donor with multiple sclerosis, enrolled in a pregnancy study.

The chain combines TRBV6-5 with TRBJ1-2; 7 nucleotides agree with TRBD1. Germline V gene lookup returns CDR1 MNHEY and CDR2 SVGAGI. V was clipped by 6 bases and J by 3 bases; unmatched bases: 4. This CDR3 spans 13 amino acids. The CDR3 region has the DNA TGTGCCAGCAGCCCCGACAGGGACTATGGCTACACCTTC. It is translated as CASSPDRDYGYTF.

This sequence joins TRBV4-1 and TRBJ2-3; D is possibly TRBD2 (7 bases). V was cut by 6 bases and J by 5 bases, with 18 bases left in between. The V gene's germline CDR1 is MGHRA and CDR2 YSYEKL. The CDR3 covers 15 residues. The CDR3, as DNA: TGCGCCAGCAGGCCTGTGGGGGGGCGGGGAGATACGCAGTATTTT. Amino acids: CASRPVGGRGDTQYF.

The gene calls are TRBV30 and TRBJ2-3, with no clear D. The germline gives CDR1 GTSNPN, CDR2 SVGIG (reference sequence). Trimming left V 4 bases short and J 2 bases short, with 10 bases between. The CDR3 loop spans 13 amino acids. CDR3 sequence: CAWNLLPTDTQYF. CDR3 in DNA: TGTGCCTGGAATCTCCTTCCCACAGATACGCAGTATTTT.

CDR3 region: CASSPLAGGYNEQFF. CDR3 sequence (DNA): TGTGCCAGCAGTCCTCTAGCGGGGGGCTACAATGAGCAGTTCTTC. The chain uses TRBV7-9 and TRBJ2-1; 11 bases agree with TRBD2. This CDR3 has 15 amino acids. Germline V gives CDR1 SEHNR, CDR2 FQNEAQ (reference sequence). V trimming: 6 bases; J trimming: 3 bases; junction bases outside the gene matches: 4. The variable domain in full, with the rest retrieved from reference TRBV7-9 and TRBJ2-1, is DTGVSQNPRHKITKRGQNVTFRCDPISEHNRLYWYRQTLGQGPEFLTYFQNEAQLEKSRLLSDRFSAERPKGSFSTLEIQRTEQGDSAMYLCASSPLAGGYNEQFFGPGTRLTVL.

V usage is TRBV7-2 and J usage is TRBJ1-5, with D unclear. The germline CDR1 and CDR2 sequences are SGHTA and FQGNSA. The CDR3 is 15 amino acids. The V end lost 2 bases, the J end lost 3 bases, and 11 bases lay between the germline ends. This CDR3 is CASSLLGGSNQPQHF. In DNA form, the CDR3 reads TGTGCCAGCAGCTTACTAGGCGGTTCCAATCAGCCCCAGCATTTT.

As concerns this clone: The same CDR3 can be traced to other DNA sequences in this sample. This chain links TRBV27 with TRBJ2-7; 8 positions match TRBD2. J was trimmed by 1 base and V by 6 bases; bases with no gene match: 5. The CDR3 is 14 amino acids. Germline V gene data show CDR1 as MNHEY and CDR2 as SMNVEV (reference sequence). This CDR3 reads CASRRTSGSYEQYF. The CDR3 nucleotides are TGTGCCAGCAGAAGAACTAGCGGTTCCTACGAGCAGTACTTC.

V usage is TRBV11-3 and J usage is TRBJ1-1; D may be TRBD1 (5 bases). Trimming removed 1 base at V and 11 bases at J, with 20 bases between. The CDR3 runs to 15 residues. Looked up from germline, CDR1 is SGHNT and CDR2 is YENEEA. CDR3 sequence: CASSLVQSTGGLAFF. The CDR3 bases are TGTGCCAGCAGCTTAGTTCAATCTACGGGGGGACTGGCTTTCTTT.

V is TRBV9 and J is TRBJ1-3; a possible D gene is TRBD1 (5 bases). Germline V gene sequence: CDR1 SGDLS, CDR2 YYNGEE. The CDR3 runs to 16 residues. V was trimmed by 0 bases and J by 2 bases, leaving 12 bases between them. The CDR3 bases are TGTGCCAGCAGCGTAGGTAGGGGTTTTACTGGAAACACCATATATTTT. It codes for CASSVGRGFTGNTIYF.

This clone occurred a few times. The genes are TRBV4-1 and TRBJ1-5; a weak D match, TRBD1 (5 bases). The CDR3 covers 14 residues. Trimming took off 4 bases at V and 3 bases at J, with 10 bases between the two ends. The germline gives CDR1 MGHRA, CDR2 YSYEKL. CDR3 nucleotides: TGCGCCAGCAGCCTTCAGGGCAACAATCAGCCCCAGCATTTT. It translates to CASSLQGNNQPQHF.

The chain combines TRBV7-9 with TRBJ2-1, with 7 bases identical to TRBD1. This CDR3 region has 14 residues. CDR1 SEHNR and CDR2 FQNEAQ come from the germline V gene (reference sequence). V dropped 6 bases and J dropped 7; count of bases not matched to a gene: 9. The chain's CDR3 is CASRTGLRGNEQFF. DNA of the CDR3: TGTGCCAGCAGGACAGGGTTGAGGGGAAATGAGCAGTTCTTC.

The chain joins TRBV7-2 to TRBJ2-3, with TRBD1 matching over 8 bases. This CDR3 contains 18 residues. With V trimmed by 3 bases and J by 2 bases, 13 bases remained unmatched. CDR1 and CDR2 from the germline V gene are SGHTA and FQGNSA. CDR3 nucleotides: TGTGCCAGCAGCTTCCCGTTGGGGGACAGGTCCCCCACAGATACGCAGTATTTT. Its translation: CASSFPLGDRSPTDTQYF.

The CDR3 reads CASSLDSVMNTEAFF. CDR3 bases: TGCGCCAGCAGCTTGGACAGTGTAATGAACACTGAAGCTTTCTTT. The genes are TRBV5-1 and TRBJ1-1; no reliable D call. This CDR3 has 15 amino acids. Trimming removed 0 bases from V and 0 bases from J, with 9 bases in between. Germline CDR1 and CDR2: SGHRS and YFSETQ.

The rearrangement uses TRBV5-1 and TRBJ2-5; 7 bases agree with TRBD2. Germline trimming cut 4 bases from V and 3 bases from J; bases unmatched to any gene: 9. Germline assignment: CDR1 SGHRS and CDR2 YFSETQ. This CDR3 has 15 residues. The CDR3 DNA is TGCGCCAGCAGCCCCGAAGGGAGGGGCGAAGAGACCCAGTACTTC. Translating it yields CASSPEGRGEETQYF. Complete variable domain (other parts from reference TRBV5-1 and TRBJ2-5): KAGVTQTPRYLIKTRGQQVTLSCSPISGHRSVSWYQQTPGQGLQFLFEYFSETQRNKGNFPGRFSGRQFSNSRSEMNVSTLELGDSALYLCASSPEGRGEETQYFGPGTRLLVL.

To note about this clone: At one end, the junction sequence differs from germline, possibly due to a read error. The rearrangement joins TRBV7-2 to TRBJ2-1, with D maybe TRBD2 (7 bases). Germline V gene sequence: CDR1 SGHTA, CDR2 FQGNSA. The CDR3 is 16 amino acids. CDR3 region: CASTLGGAGVGNEQFF. DNA of the CDR3: TGTGCCAGCACCTTAGGGGGTGCGGGAGTAGGAAATGAGCAGTTCTTC.

V gene TRBV30 combines with J gene TRBJ1-2; D is unresolved. The germline V gene has CDR1 GTSNPN and CDR2 SVGIG (reference sequence). The CDR3 has 14 residues. Trimming cost V 2 bases and J 4 bases, with 14 bases left between them. CDR3 DNA: TGTGCCTGGAGTTTGGCAGGTTGGATCTATGGCTACACCTTC. It yields the protein CAWSLAGWIYGYTF.

The rearrangement links TRBV6-1 to TRBJ1-4; perhaps TRBD1 as D (5 bases). Trimming stripped 5 bases from V and 7 bases from J, with 14 bases between. The CDR3 runs to 14 residues. Germline V gene sequence: CDR1 MNHNS, CDR2 SASEGT. The CDR3 reads CASSIGGGSEKLFF. In nucleotides, the CDR3 is TGTGCCAGCAGTATAGGCGGGGGGAGTGAAAAACTGTTTTTT.

This rearrangement joins TRBV7-3 to TRBJ2-7; TRBD1 might be the D (5 bases). With 0 bases removed from V and 5 bases from J, the gap between germline ends came to 8 bases. The CDR3 has 13 residues. Germline CDR1 is SGHTA and CDR2 is FQGTGA. CDR3 coding DNA: TGTGCCAGCAGCTTAACCAGGGTAGACGAGCAGTACTTC. Translation: CASSLTRVDEQYF.

The V and J genes are TRBV15 and TRBJ1-6; tentative D call: TRBD1 (6 bases). Germline V gene lookup returns CDR1 LNHNV and CDR2 YYDKDF (reference sequence). V was trimmed by 0 bases and J by 9 bases, leaving 12 bases between them. This CDR3 is 15 amino acids long. CDR3 sequence (DNA): TGTGCCACCAGCAGAGATACGGTACAGGGTTCACCCCTCCACTTT. Its translation is CATSRDTVQGSPLHF.

This clone showed up just once. V gene TRBV7-9 combines with J gene TRBJ2-1; D not resolved. This CDR3 is built from 16 residues. Deletions cut 4 bases from V and 2 bases from J, with 15 bases between. Germline assignment: CDR1 SEHNR and CDR2 FQNEAQ (reference sequence). CDR3 nucleotide sequence: TGTGCCAGCAGCTCACCCCGGGTTGCGGCCTACAATGAGCAGTTCTTC. This gives the protein CASSSPRVAAYNEQFF.

This clone has more than one count but fewer than ten. This chain uses TRBV5-1 with TRBJ2-2; the D is unclear. Trimming removed 3 bases at V and 6 bases at J, with 9 bases between. CDR1 and CDR2 (germline): SGHRS, YFSETQ. This CDR3 has 13 amino acids. The CDR3 region is CASSSIMAGELFF. In DNA, the CDR3 is TGCGCCAGCAGCTCTATTATGGCCGGGGAGCTGTTTTTT.

Only a few counts were recorded for this clone. The CDR3 sequence is CASAKDRDQPQHF. The CDR3, as DNA: TGTGCCAGCGCAAAGGACAGGGACCAGCCCCAGCATTTT. This sequence joins TRBV7-2 and TRBJ1-5; 8 bases agree with TRBD1. CDR1 is SGHTA and CDR2 is FQGNSA in the germline V gene. CDR3 length equals 13 residues. With V trimmed by 8 bases and J by 7 bases, 7 bases remained unmatched.

The rearrangement uses TRBV7-8 and TRBJ2-5; D gene ambiguous. Per the germline V gene, CDR1 is SGHVS and CDR2 is FQNEAQ. Trimming took off 1 base at V and 4 bases at J, with 7 bases between the two ends. The CDR3 has 13 residues. As DNA, the CDR3 is TGTGCCAGCAGCTTAGTTGGAGCAGAGACCCAGTACTTC. Encoded protein: CASSLVGAETQYF.

This chain uses TRBV7-3 with TRBJ2-7; 7 bases are shared with TRBD1. The germline V gene has CDR1 SGHTA and CDR2 FQGTGA. CDR3 size: 13 residues. V lost 5 bases, J lost 7 bases, and 8 bases stayed unmatched. Here the CDR3 reads CASSTQQGLEQYF. The DNA of the CDR3 is TGTGCCAGCAGCACTCAACAGGGGTTGGAGCAGTACTTC.

CDR3: CASSMLGTGSNQPQHF. CDR3 nucleotide sequence: TGTGCCAGTAGTATGTTGGGGACAGGGTCCAATCAGCCCCAGCATTTT. V is TRBV19 and J is TRBJ1-5; 9 bases match TRBD1. The germline CDR1 and CDR2 sequences are LNHDA and SQIVND (reference sequence). V was pared by 3 bases and J by 3 bases, with 6 bases of the junction left unmatched. The CDR3 spans 16 residues.

The chain uses TRBV7-8 and TRBJ1-3, with 9 bases aligning to TRBD1. Per the germline V gene, CDR1 is SGHVS and CDR2 is FQNEAQ. This CDR3 spans 18 amino acids. The V and J ends lost 2 bases and 0 bases, in that order; junction bases with no gene match: 8. CDR3 in amino acids: CASSLKLPDRGSGNTIYF. The CDR3 DNA sequence: TGTGCCAGCAGCTTAAAGCTTCCGGACAGGGGCTCTGGAAACACCATATATTTT.

The genes are TRBV7-2 and TRBJ2-7; 10 positions agree with TRBD1. This CDR3 contains 15 residues. Germline trimming cut 3 bases from V and 5 bases from J; bases unmatched to any gene: 7. Germline values: CDR1 SGHTA, CDR2 FQGNSA. CDR3 coding DNA: TGTGCCAGCAGCTTCGACAGGGGGCGCCCCAACGAGCAGTACTTC. This encodes CASSFDRGRPNEQYF.

The chain uses TRBV5-6 and TRBJ1-2, with 7 bases matching TRBD1. The germline V gene has CDR1 SGHDT and CDR2 YYEEEE. J was trimmed by 2 bases and V by 4 bases; bases with no gene match: 5. This CDR3 has 14 residues. In DNA, the CDR3 is TGTGCCAGCAGCATAATGACAGGGAACTATGGCTACACCTTC. Translation gives CASSIMTGNYGYTF.

The chain combines TRBV7-9 with TRBJ2-7; TRBD2 matches 8 bases. After removal of 2 bases from V and 2 bases from J, the junction contained 2 bases not matched to a gene. The CDR3 length is 14 residues. Germline-derived CDR1 and CDR2 are SEHNR and FQNEAQ (reference sequence). The CDR3 sequence: CASSLTSGTYEQYF. In nucleotides, the CDR3 is TGTGCCAGCAGCTTAACTAGCGGAACCTACGAGCAGTACTTC.

This clone was seen a single time. V and J are TRBV9 and TRBJ1-3, with D possibly matching TRBD1 (5 bases). V gave up 7 bases and J gave up 3 bases, with 17 bases separating them. Germline V gene data show CDR1 as SGDLS and CDR2 as YYNGEE. The CDR3 totals 15 residues. In nucleotides, the CDR3 is TGTGCCAGCGGTCCTAAGGGGTTTTTTGGAAACACCATATATTTT. Translation: CASGPKGFFGNTIYF.

V is TRBV29-1 and J is TRBJ2-5; no reliable D call. V was clipped by 4 bases and J by 0 bases, with 6 bases between them. The germline V gene has CDR1 SQVTM and CDR2 ANQGSEA. The CDR3 has 12 residues. This CDR3 is CSVVGNQETQYF. The DNA for the CDR3 is TGCAGCGTTGTTGGCAACCAAGAGACCCAGTACTTC.

This rearrangement joins TRBV6-1 to TRBJ2-3; D perhaps matches TRBD2 (5 bases). In germline, CDR1 is MNHNS, CDR2 SASEGT. V was clipped by 6 bases and J by 6 bases, with 13 bases between them. This CDR3 comprises 13 residues. The CDR3 nucleotides read TGTGCCAGCAGGAACACTAGAAGCGATACGCAGTATTTT. Translation gives CASRNTRSDTQYF.

This chain connects TRBV15 to TRBJ2-3, with D hard to call. Trimming removed 0 bases from V and 4 bases from J, with 17 bases in between. This CDR3 comprises 17 residues. The germline gives CDR1 LNHNV, CDR2 YYDKDF (reference sequence). The chain's CDR3 is CATSRDNVAPRADTQYF. As DNA, the CDR3 is TGTGCCACCAGCAGAGATAACGTGGCCCCTCGTGCAGATACGCAGTATTTT.